Presented here are 2 T cell receptor beta chains from one specimen sequenced in a study of blood T cell repertoires in COVID-19. Sequencing used immunoSEQ multiplex PCR; TCRdb keeps in-frame clones, though not all of them. The sample gives hundreds of thousands of clones, around 80% of which show up once; around 2% is in the top ten. Material for sequencing was peripheral blood. Every receptor here comes from an elderly woman with acute or convalescent COVID-19.

Of note for this clone: The junction shows a germline mismatch at one end, possibly a read error. The chain carries TRBV6-2 or TRBV6-3 and TRBJ2-2, with 9 bases aligning to TRBD1. Germline CDR1 and CDR2: MNHEY and SVGEGT. CDR3 length equals 15 residues. The CDR3 DNA sequence: TGTGCCAGCAGTTACGGGACAGGGAACGCCGGGGAGCTGTTTTTT. Its translation is CASSYGTGNAGELFF.

The chain employs TRBV4-1 and TRBJ1-4; possible D gene TRBD1, 5 bases. The V gene's germline CDR1 is MGHRA and CDR2 YSYEKL. The CDR3 runs to 16 residues. Trimming took off 0 bases at V and 5 bases at J, with 13 bases between the two ends. The CDR3 DNA reads as TGCGCCAGCAGCCAAGAATGGGGGGGAAGGAATGAAAAACTGTTTTTT. Residues: CASSQEWGGRNEKLFF.